This T cell receptor (beta chain) appears in the sequencing data of a study of T cells in women clearing cervical HPV infection. The assay was immunoSEQ multiplex PCR, and TCRdb's table has in-frame clones only and misses some. Its listing shows some 37,000 clones. Note on this clone: The observed sequence ends 3 residues before the CDR3 terminus, with the missing tail filled in from the germline J gene.

CDR3 length: 15 amino acids. Germline CDR1 is SGHTA and CDR2 is FQGNSA. This clonotype originated in a woman between 18 and 75 years old with a cervical HPV16 infection that either progressed to CIN3+ or cleared (not recorded which). This chain connects TRBV7-2 to TRBJ2-4, with 7 bases matching TRBD1. The source material was blood buffy coat. CDR3 bases read: TGTGCCAGCAGCGCCGACAGGGCTGAGGTCTATGGT. Residues: CASSADRAEVYG. The whole CDR3 is CASSADRAEVYGQYF.